The clone carrying this TCR beta chain was counted once. Either two negative PCRs, clearance, or symptom resolution qualified Cohort 3 donors as recovered. Germline V gene lookup returns CDR1 DFQATT and CDR2 SNEGSKA (reference sequence). This CDR3 has 11 amino acids. Trimming removed 7 bases from V and 4 bases from J, with 10 bases in between. This record belongs to a study of blood T cell repertoires in COVID-19. Study-level information: Acute-phase and convalescent COVID-19 samples originated in the United States, Italy and Spain.

Clones were read by immunoSEQ multiplex PCR, and TCRdb kept only the in-frame ones, dropping some. The data hold almost 250,000 clones, with about 87% observed a single time. The sequenced sample consisted of PBMCs or T cells enriched from blood (not recorded which). The chain uses TRBV20-1 and TRBJ1-1; D might be TRBD1 (6 bases). The source of this sequence is a woman aged 45 to 65 who had recovered from COVID-19. The CDR3 here is CSGGPSTEAFF. CDR3 bases: TGCAGTGGGGGGCCGTCCACTGAAGCTTTCTTT.